This TCR beta chain was captured by sequencing in a study of sequential checkpoint blockade in melanoma. The wider study: Randomization was 1:1 between first-line nivolumab→ipilimumab and ipilimumab→nivolumab. Each arm's sequence ended with maintenance nivolumab.

Regarding treatment: randomized to nivolumab then ipilimumab (arm A) or the reverse (arm B). No patient had prior DNA-damaging chemotherapy. Sorted cells were live CD3+CD8+, lacking CD19 and CD56, from PBMCs. The repertoire was sequenced with immunoSEQ multiplex PCR; TCRdb's copy has only in-frame clones and lacks some. The sample has 25,000 to 30,000 clones; about 72% are singletons. CDR1 is SQVTM and CDR2 is ANQGSEA in the germline V gene. Between the trimmed V and J ends, which lost 1 base and 8 bases, there was a span of 23 bases. This CDR3 is built from 16 residues. This clone has a handful of counts.

The sequencing here drew on CD8+ T cells sorted from blood (inferred from file names), taken from a patient given nivolumab and ipilimumab in sequence. The rearrangement uses TRBV29-1 and TRBJ1-1; D unclear. This clonotype was sampled from a human donor with melanoma. The CDR3 here is CSVEGVPRDNIKEAFF. CDR3 DNA sequence: TGCAGCGTTGAAGGGGTCCCCCGGGATAACATTAAAGAAGCTTTCTTT.